This record concerns one T cell receptor (beta chain) sequence. The target antigen is unknown. Clones were sequenced by immunoSEQ multiplex PCR, and TCRdb holds only the in-frame ones, with some missing. The repertoire holds 95,000 to 150,000 clones, with roughly 89% as singletons. This sample is part of a study of T cell responses to AZD1222 COVID-19 vaccine. The germline V gene encodes CDR1 SGHRS and CDR2 YFSETQ. V lost 4 bases, J lost 13 bases, and 11 bases stayed unmatched. CDR3 length: 14 residues. General study results and limits: Regions 160-218 and 743-854 dominated among vaccine-associated CD4 TCRs spanning spike. Donors in the cohort were predominantly white British and more often female, and clonal diversity was possibly underestimated. The reported proportion of spike-specific TCRs targeting unmutated variant regions was nearly half.

The V and J genes are TRBV5-1 and TRBJ1-4; TRBD1 aligns across 9 bases. This material consisted of peripheral blood, taken on day 0 of MenACWY control vaccination. This clonotype was obtained from an adult in good health. The DNA for the CDR3 is TGCGCCAGCAGCCCCGTCCCGGGACAGGGAGCACTGTTTTTT. Protein product: CASSPVPGQGALFF.